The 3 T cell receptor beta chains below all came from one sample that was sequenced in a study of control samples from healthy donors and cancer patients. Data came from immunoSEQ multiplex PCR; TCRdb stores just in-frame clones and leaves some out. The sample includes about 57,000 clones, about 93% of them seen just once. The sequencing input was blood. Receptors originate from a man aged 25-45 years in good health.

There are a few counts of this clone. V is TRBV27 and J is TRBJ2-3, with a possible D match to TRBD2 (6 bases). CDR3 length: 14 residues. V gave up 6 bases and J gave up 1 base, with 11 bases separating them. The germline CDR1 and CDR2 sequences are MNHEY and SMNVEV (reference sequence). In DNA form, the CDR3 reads TGTGCCAGCAGACGGGAGTTAGGCACAGATACGCAGTATTTT. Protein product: CASRRELGTDTQYF.

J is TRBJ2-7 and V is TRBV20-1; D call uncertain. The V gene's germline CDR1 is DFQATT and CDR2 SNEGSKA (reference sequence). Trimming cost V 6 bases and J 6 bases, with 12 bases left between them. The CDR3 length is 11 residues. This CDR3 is CSAPKASEQYF. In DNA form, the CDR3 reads TGCAGTGCACCAAAGGCCAGCGAGCAGTACTTC.

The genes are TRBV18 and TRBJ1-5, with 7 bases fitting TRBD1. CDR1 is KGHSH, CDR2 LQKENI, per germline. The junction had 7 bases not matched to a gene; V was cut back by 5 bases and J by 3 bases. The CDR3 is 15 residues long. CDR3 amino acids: CASSVGGSFNQPQHF. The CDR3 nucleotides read TGTGCCAGCTCAGTAGGGGGCTCGTTCAATCAGCCCCAGCATTTT.